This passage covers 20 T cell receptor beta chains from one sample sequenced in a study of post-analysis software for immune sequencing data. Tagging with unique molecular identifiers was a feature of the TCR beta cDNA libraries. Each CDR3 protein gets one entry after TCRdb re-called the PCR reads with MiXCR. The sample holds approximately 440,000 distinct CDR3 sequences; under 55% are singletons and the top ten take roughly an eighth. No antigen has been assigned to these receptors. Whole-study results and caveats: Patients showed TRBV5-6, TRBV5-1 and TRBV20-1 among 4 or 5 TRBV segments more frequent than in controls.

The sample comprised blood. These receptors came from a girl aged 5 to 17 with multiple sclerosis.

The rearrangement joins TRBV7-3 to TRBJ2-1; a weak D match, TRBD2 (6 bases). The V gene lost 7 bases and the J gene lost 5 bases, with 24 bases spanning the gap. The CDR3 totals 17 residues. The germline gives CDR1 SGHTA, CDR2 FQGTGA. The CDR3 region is CASNSGRAGSLDNEQFF. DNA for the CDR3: TGTGCCAGCAACTCAGGTCGCGCCGGGAGCTTAGACAATGAGCAGTTCTTC.

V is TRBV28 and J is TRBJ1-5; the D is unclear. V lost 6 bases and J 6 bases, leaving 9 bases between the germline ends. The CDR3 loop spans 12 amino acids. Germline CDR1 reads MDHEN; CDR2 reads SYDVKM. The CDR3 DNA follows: TGTGCCAGCAGCTTGAGGATTCAGCCCCAGCATTTT. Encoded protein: CASSLRIQPQHF.

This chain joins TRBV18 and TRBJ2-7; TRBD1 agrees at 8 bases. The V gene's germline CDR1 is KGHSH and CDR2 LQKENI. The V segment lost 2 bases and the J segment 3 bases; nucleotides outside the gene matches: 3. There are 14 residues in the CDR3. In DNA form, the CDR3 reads TGTGCCAGCTCACCAGTCGGGACAGGCTACGAGCAGTACTTC. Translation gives CASSPVGTGYEQYF.

In DNA, the CDR3 is TGTGCCAGCAGTCGCCCCTCCTCTGGGGCCAACGTCCTGACTTTC. Residues: CASSRPSSGANVLTF. J is TRBJ2-6 and V is TRBV28; D unresolved. Germline V CDR1 and CDR2: MDHEN, SYDVKM. This CDR3 contains 15 residues. V was trimmed by 5 bases and J by 0 bases, leaving 8 bases between them.

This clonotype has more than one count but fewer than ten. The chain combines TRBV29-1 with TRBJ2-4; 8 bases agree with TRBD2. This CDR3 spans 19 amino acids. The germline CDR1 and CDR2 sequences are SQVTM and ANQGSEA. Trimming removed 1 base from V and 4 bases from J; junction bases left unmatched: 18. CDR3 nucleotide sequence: TGCAGCGTTGAAGCCTCGCGGGGAGCGGGAGCTAGGGTGAAAAACATTCAGTACTTC. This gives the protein CSVEASRGAGARVKNIQYF. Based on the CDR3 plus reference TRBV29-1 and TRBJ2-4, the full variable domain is SAVISQKPSRDICQRGTSLTIQCQVDSQVTMMFWYRQQPGQSLTLIATANQGSEATYESGFVIDKFPISRPNLTFSTLTVSNMSPEDSSIYLCSVEASRGAGARVKNIQYFGAGTRLSVL.

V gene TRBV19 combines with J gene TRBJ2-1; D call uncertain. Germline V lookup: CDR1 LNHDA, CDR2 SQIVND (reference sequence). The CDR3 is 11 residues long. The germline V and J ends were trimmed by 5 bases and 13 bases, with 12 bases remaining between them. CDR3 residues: CASSLNKGQFF. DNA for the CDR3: TGTGCCAGTAGTCTAAATAAAGGCCAGTTCTTC.

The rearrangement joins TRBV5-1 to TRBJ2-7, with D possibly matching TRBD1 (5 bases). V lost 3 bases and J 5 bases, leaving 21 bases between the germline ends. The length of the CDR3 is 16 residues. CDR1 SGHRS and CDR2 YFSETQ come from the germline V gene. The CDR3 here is CASSSSVLVGVHEQYF. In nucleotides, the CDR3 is TGCGCCAGCAGCTCTTCCGTCCTCGTAGGGGTCCACGAGCAGTACTTC.

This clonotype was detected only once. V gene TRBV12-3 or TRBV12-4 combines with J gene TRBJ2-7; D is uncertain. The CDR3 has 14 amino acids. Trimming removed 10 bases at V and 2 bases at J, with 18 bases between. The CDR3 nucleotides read TGTGCCAACAGCCCATCCATAGGGACCTACGAGCAGTACTTC. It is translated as CANSPSIGTYEQYF.

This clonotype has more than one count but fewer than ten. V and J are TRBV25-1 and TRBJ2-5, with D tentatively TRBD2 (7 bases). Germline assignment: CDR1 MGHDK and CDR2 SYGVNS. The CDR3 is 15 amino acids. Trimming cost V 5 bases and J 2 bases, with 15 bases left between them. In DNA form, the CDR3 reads TGTGCCAGCAGTATAGGGGGGGACCTTCAAGAGACCCAGTACTTC. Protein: CASSIGGDLQETQYF.

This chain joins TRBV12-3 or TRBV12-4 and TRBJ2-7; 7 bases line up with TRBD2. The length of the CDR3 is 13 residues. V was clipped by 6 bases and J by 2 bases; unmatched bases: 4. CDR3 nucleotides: TGTGCCAGCAGGGGCGGGAGCGCCTACGAGCAGTACTTC. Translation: CASRGGSAYEQYF.

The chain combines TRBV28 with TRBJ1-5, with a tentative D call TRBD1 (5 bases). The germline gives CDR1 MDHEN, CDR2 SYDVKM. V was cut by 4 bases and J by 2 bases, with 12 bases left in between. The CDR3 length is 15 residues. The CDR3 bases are TGTGCCAGCAGTTCCCCGGGAGGGGGCAATCAGCCCCAGCATTTT. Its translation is CASSSPGGGNQPQHF.

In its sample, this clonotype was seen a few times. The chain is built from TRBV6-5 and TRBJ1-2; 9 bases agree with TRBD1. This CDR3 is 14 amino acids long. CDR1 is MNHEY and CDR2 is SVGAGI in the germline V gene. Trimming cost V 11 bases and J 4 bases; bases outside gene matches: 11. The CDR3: CAASGTGSGYGYTF. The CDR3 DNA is TGTGCCGCCTCCGGGACAGGGAGTGGCTATGGCTACACCTTC.

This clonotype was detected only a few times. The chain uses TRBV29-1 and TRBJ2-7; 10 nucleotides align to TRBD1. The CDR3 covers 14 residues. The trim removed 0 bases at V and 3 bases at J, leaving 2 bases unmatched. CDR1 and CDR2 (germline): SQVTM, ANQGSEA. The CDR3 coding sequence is TGCAGCGTTGAAGACCGGGACAGGGGCTACGAGCAGTACTTC. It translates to CSVEDRDRGYEQYF.

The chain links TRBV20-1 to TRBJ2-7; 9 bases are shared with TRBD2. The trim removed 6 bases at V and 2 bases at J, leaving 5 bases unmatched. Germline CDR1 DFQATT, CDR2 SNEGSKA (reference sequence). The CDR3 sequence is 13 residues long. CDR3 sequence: CSARTSVTYEQYF. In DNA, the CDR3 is TGCAGTGCCCGGACTAGCGTAACCTACGAGCAGTACTTC.

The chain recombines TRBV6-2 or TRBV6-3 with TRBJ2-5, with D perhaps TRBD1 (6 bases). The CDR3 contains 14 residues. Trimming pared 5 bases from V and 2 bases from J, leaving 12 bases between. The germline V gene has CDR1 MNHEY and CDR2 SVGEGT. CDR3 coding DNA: TGTGCCAGCAGTCGGACAGCTCTACAAGAGACCCAGTACTTC. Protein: CASSRTALQETQYF.

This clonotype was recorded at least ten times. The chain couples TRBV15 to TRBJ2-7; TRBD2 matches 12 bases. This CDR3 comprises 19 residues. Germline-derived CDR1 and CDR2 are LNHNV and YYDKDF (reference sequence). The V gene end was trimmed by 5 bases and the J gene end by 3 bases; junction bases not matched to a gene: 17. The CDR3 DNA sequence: TGTGCCACCAGCGGGCAAGAGACTAGCGGGAGCTTAGGTGTCTACGAGCAGTACTTC. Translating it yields CATSGQETSGSLGVYEQYF.

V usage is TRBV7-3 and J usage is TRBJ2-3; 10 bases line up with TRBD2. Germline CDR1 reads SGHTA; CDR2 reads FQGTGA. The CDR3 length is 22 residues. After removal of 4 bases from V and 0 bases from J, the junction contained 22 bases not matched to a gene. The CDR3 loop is CASSYRPLGTDWTSGSTDTQYF. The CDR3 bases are TGTGCCAGCAGCTACCGCCCCCTCGGGACCGACTGGACTAGCGGAAGCACAGATACGCAGTATTTT.

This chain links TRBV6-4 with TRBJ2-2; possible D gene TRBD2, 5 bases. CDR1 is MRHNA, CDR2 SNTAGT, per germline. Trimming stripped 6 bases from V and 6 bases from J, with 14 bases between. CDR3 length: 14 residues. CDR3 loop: CASSPLDSPGELFF. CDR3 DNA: TGTGCCAGCAGCCCACTAGATTCTCCCGGGGAGCTGTTTTTT.

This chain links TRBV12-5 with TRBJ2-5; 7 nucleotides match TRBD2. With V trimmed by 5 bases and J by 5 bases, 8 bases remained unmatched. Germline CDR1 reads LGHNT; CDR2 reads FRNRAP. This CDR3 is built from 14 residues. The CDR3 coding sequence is TGTGCTAGTGGTCCGGGGGAGGGATCGGAGACCCAGTACTTC. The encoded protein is CASGPGEGSETQYF.

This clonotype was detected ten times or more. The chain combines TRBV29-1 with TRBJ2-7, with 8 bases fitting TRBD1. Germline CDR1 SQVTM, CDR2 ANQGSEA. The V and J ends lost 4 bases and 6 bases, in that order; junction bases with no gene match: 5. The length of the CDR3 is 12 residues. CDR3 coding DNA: TGCAGCGTTGGACGACAGGGGACCGAGCAGTACTTC. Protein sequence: CSVGRQGTEQYF.